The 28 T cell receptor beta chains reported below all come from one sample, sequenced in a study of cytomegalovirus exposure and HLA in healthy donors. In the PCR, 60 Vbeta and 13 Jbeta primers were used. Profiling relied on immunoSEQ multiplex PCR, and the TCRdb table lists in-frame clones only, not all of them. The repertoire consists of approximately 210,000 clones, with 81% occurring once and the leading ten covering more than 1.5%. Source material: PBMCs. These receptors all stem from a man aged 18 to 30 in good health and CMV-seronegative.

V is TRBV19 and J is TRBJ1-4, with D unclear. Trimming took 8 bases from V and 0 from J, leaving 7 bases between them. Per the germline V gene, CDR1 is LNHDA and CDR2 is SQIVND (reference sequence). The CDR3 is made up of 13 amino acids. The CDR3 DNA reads TGTGCCAGTGGCGGCGCAACTAATGAAAAACTGTTTTTT. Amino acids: CASGGATNEKLFF.

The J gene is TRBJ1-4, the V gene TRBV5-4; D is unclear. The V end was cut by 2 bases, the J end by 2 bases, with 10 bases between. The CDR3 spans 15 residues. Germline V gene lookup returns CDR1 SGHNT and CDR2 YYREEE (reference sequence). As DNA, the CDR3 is TGTGCCAGCAGCTTTGGAGGATCTACTAATGAAAAACTGTTTTTT. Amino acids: CASSFGGSTNEKLFF.

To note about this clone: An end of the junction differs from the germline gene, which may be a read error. The CDR3 bases are TGTGCCAGCAGTTATAGCGGGGGTTTCTACAATGGGCAGTTCTTC. Amino acids: CASSYSGGFYNGQFF. This sequence joins TRBV6-5 and TRBJ2-1, with 9 bases aligning to TRBD2. The CDR3 extends over 15 amino acids. Germline-derived CDR1 and CDR2 are MNHEY and SVGAGI.

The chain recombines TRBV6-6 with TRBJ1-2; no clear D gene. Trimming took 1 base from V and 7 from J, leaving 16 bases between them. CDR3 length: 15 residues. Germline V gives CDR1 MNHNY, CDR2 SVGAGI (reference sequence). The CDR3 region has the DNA TGTGCCAGCAGTTACTGGGCAGTCGAAATGGGTGGCTACACCTTC. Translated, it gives CASSYWAVEMGGYTF.

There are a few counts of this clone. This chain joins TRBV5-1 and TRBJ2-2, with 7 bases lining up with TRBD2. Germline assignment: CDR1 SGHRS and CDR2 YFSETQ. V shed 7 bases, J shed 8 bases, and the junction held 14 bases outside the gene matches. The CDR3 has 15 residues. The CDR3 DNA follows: TGCGCCAGCGGCCCTCGGCGGGAGAGTTCGGGGGAGCTGTTTTTT. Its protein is CASGPRRESSGELFF.

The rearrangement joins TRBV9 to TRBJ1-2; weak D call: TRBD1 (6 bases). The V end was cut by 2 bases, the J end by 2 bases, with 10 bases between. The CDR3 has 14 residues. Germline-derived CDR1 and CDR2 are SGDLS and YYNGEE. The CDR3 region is CASSVGTQNYGYTF. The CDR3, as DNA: TGTGCCAGCAGCGTCGGGACACAAAACTATGGCTACACCTTC.

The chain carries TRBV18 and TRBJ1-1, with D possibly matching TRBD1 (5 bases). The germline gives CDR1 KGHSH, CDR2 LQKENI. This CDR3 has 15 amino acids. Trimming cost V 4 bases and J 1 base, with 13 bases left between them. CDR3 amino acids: CASSLPRAQNTEAFF. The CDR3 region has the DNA TGTGCCAGCTCACTACCCAGGGCCCAGAACACTGAAGCTTTCTTT. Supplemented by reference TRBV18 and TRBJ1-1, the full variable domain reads NAGVMQNPRHLVRRRGQEARLRCSPMKGHSHVYWYRQLPEEGLKFMVYLQKENIIDESGMPKERFSAEFPKEGPSILRIQQVVRGDSAAYFCASSLPRAQNTEAFFGQGTRLTVV.

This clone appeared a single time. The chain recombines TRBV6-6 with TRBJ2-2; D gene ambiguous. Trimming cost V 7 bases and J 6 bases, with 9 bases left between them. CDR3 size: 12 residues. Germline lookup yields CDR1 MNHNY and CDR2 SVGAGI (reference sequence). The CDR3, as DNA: TGTGCCAGCACCCCCTTCGCCGGGGAGCTGTTTTTT. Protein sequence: CASTPFAGELFF.

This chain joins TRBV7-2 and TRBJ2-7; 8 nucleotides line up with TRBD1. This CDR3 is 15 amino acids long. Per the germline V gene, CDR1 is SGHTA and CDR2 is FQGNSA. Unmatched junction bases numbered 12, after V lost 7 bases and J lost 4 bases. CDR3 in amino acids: CASTDRTGSLYEQYF. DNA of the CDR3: TGTGCCAGCACCGATCGGACAGGGAGCCTTTACGAGCAGTACTTC.

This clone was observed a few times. The CDR3 DNA sequence: TGTGCCAGCAGCAGGGTTAGGGGCTACTCCTACGAGCAGTACTTC. Translation gives CASSRVRGYSYEQYF. The V call is TRBV7-8, the J call TRBJ2-7; D might be TRBD1 (5 bases). Looked up from germline, CDR1 is SGHVS and CDR2 is FQNEAQ. The V and J ends lost 5 bases and 0 bases respectively, with 14 bases between them. The CDR3 runs 15 residues.

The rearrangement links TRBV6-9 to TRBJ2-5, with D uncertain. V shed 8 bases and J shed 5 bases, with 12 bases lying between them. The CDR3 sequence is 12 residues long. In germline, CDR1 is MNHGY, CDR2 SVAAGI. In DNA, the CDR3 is TGTGCCAGCTTCGGTCTCGCTGAGACCCAGTACTTC. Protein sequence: CASFGLAETQYF.

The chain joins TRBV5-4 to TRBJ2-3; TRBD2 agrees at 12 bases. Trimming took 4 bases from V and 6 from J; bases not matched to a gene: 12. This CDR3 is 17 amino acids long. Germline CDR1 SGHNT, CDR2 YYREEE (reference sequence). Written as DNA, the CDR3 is TGTGCCAGCAGCGGAGGGGCTAGCGGGGGGGCCGCTGATACGCAGTATTTT. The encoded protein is CASSGGASGGAADTQYF.

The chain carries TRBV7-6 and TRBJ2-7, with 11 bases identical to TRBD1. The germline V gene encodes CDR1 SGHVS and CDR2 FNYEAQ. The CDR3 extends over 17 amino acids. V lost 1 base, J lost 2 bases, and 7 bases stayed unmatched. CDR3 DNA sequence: TGTGCCAGCAGCTTAGGGACAGGGGGCCTTTCGGCCTACGAGCAGTACTTC. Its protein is CASSLGTGGLSAYEQYF.

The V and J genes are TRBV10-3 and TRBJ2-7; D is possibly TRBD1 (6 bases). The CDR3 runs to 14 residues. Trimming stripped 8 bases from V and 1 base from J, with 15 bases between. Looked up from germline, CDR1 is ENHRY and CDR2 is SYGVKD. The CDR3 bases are TGTGCCATCGGGCAAGGGGGTTTATCCTACGAGCAGTACTTC. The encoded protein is CAIGQGGLSYEQYF.

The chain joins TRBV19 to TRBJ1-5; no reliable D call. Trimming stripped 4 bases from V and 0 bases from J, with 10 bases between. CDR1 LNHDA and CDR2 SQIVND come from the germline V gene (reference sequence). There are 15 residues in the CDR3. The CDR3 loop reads CASSKGAGSNQPQHF. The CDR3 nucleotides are TGTGCCAGTAGTAAGGGTGCGGGTAGCAATCAGCCCCAGCATTTT.

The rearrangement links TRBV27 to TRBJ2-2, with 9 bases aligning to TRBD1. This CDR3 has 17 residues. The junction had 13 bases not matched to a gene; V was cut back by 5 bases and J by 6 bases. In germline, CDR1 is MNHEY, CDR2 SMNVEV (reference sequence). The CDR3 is CASSPIPGQGGAGELFF. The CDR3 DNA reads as TGTGCCAGCAGTCCTATTCCGGGACAGGGAGGAGCCGGGGAGCTGTTTTTT.

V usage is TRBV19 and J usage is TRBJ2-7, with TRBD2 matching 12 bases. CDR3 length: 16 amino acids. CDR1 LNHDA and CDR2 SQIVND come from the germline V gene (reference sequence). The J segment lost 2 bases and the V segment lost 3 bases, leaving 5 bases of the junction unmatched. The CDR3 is CASSIASGGAPYEQYF. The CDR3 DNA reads TGTGCCAGTAGTATTGCTAGCGGGGGGGCCCCCTACGAGCAGTACTTC.

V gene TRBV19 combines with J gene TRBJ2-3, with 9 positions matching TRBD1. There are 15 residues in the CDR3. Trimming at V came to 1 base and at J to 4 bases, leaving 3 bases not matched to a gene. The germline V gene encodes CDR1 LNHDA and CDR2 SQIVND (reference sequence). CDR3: CASSIGGTGPDTQYF. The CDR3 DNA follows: TGTGCCAGTAGTATAGGTGGGACAGGGCCAGATACGCAGTATTTT.

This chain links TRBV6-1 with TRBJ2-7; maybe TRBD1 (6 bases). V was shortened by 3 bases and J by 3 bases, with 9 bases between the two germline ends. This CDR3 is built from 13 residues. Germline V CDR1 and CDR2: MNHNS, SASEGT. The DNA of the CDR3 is TGTGCCAGCAGTGACAGGGGCAACTACGAGCAGTACTTC. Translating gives CASSDRGNYEQYF.

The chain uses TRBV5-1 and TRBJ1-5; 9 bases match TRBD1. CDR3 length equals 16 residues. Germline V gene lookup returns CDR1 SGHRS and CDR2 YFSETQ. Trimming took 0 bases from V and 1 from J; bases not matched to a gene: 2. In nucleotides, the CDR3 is TGCGCCAGCAGCTTGGACGGACAGGGGAGCAATCAGCCCCAGCATTTT. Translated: CASSLDGQGSNQPQHF.

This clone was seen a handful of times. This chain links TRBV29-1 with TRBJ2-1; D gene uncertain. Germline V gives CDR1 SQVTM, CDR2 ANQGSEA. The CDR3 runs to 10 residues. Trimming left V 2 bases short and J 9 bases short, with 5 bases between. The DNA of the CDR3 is TGCAGCGTTGAAACGGGTGAGCAGTTCTTC. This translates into CSVETGEQFF.

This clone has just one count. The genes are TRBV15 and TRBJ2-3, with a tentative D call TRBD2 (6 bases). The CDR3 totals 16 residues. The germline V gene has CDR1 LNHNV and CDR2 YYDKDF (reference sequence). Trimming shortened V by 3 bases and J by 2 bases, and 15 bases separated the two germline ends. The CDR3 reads CATSSSREADTDTQYF. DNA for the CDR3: TGTGCCACCAGCAGTAGTAGGGAGGCGGACACAGATACGCAGTATTTT.

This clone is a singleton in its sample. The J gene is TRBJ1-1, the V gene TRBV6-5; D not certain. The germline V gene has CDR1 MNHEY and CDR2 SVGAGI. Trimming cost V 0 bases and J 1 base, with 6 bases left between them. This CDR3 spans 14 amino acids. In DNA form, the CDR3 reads TGTGCCAGCAGTTACTCTGCGGCGAACACTGAAGCTTTCTTT. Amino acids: CASSYSAANTEAFF.

CDR3: CASSEDGRRGYGYTF. The CDR3 coding sequence is TGTGCCAGCAGTGAAGATGGCAGGCGGGGCTATGGCTACACCTTC. J is TRBJ1-2 and V is TRBV6-1; no firm D call. The V gene's germline CDR1 is MNHNS and CDR2 SASEGT. The ends were cut back, 1 base at V and 4 bases at J, with 13 bases in the middle. The CDR3 is 15 residues long.

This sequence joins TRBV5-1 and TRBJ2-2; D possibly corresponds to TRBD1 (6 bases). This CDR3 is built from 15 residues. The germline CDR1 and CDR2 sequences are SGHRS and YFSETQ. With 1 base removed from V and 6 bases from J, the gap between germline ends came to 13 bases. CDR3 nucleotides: TGCGCCAGCAGCTTGACTCAGGGGTGGTCCGGGGAGCTGTTTTTT. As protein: CASSLTQGWSGELFF. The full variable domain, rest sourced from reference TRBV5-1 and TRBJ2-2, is KAGVTQTPRYLIKTRGQQVTLSCSPISGHRSVSWYQQTPGQGLQFLFEYFSETQRNKGNFPGRFSGRQFSNSRSEMNVSTLELGDSALYLCASSLTQGWSGELFFGEGSRLTVL.

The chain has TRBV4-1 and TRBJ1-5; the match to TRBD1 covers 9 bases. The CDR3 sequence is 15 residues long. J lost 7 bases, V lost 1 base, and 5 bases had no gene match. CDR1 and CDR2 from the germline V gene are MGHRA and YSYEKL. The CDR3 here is CASSQGGTGRQPQHF. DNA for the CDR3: TGCGCCAGCAGCCAAGGAGGGACAGGGCGACAGCCCCAGCATTTT.

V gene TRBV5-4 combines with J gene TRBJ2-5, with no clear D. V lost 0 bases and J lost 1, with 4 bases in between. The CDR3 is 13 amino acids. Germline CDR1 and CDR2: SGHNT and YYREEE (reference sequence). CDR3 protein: CASSLEPQETQYF. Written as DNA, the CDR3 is TGTGCCAGCAGCTTGGAGCCCCAAGAGACCCAGTACTTC.

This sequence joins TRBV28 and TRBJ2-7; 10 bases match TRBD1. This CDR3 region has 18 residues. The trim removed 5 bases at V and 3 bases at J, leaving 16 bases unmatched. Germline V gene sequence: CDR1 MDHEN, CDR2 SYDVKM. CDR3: CASSPGDRGRGLGYEQYF. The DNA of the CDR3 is TGTGCCAGCAGTCCCGGGGACAGGGGACGGGGCCTCGGCTACGAGCAGTACTTC.